Listed below are T cell receptor beta chains from one sample, sequenced in a study of blood T cell repertoires in COVID-19. Here immunoSEQ multiplex PCR was the method, and the copy in TCRdb shows in-frame clones only, minus some. The table has tens of thousands of clones, approximately 86% seen once. Sequenced: peripheral blood. The receptor source for this set is an older man with active COVID-19. Each CDR3 is given with its conserved first and last residue. D genes are given only for firm matches. Size is omitted from some rows. Given values are once, few, many or a class for expanded clones.

cdr3_nt: TGTGCCAGCTCAGGTCTAGCGGGGGGCTCTTACTACAATGAGCAGTTCTTC
cdr3_aa: CASSGLAGGSYYNEQFF
clone_size: .
v_call: TRBV18
d_call: TRBD2
j_call: TRBJ2-1

cdr3_nt: TGTGCTAGCAGCTTAGCGCGGGGAACCGGGGAGCTGTTTTTT
cdr3_aa: CASSLARGTGELFF
clone_size: .
v_call: TRBV7-7
d_call: .
j_call: TRBJ2-2

cdr3_nt: TGTGCCAGTAGTATAGGTAGGAGGGAAGGGGCAGAGACCCAGTACTTC
cdr3_aa: CASSIGRREGAETQYF
clone_size: .
v_call: TRBV19
d_call: .
j_call: TRBJ2-5

cdr3_nt: TGTGCCAGCAGCGACCCAGGGGGTTCCTATAATTCACCCCTCCACTTT
cdr3_aa: CASSDPGGSYNSPLHF
clone_size: once
v_call: TRBV9
d_call: TRBD1
j_call: TRBJ1-6

cdr3_nt: TGTGCCAGCAGCGTAGACGGCGCGGGGGGTTCCTACAATGAGCAGTTCTTC
cdr3_aa: CASSVDGAGGSYNEQFF
clone_size: .
v_call: TRBV9
d_call: TRBD2
j_call: TRBJ2-1

cdr3_nt: TGTGCCAGCAGCCCCCCGGACAGGCCCTACGAGCAGTACTTC
cdr3_aa: CASSPPDRPYEQYF
clone_size: .
v_call: TRBV11-3
d_call: TRBD1
j_call: TRBJ2-7

cdr3_nt: TGTGCCAGCAGCTTCTATGGGGCCGGCACCGGGGAGCTGTTTTTT
cdr3_aa: CASSFYGAGTGELFF
clone_size: .
v_call: TRBV7-7
d_call: .
j_call: TRBJ2-2

cdr3_nt: TGTGCCAGTAGTACCGAGACAGGGACAGCTTTCTTT
cdr3_aa: CASSTETGTAFF
clone_size: .
v_call: TRBV19
d_call: TRBD1
j_call: TRBJ1-1

cdr3_nt: TGTGCCACCAGCCCCCGGGACAGGGGCTACAATGAGCAGTTCTTC
cdr3_aa: CATSPRDRGYNEQFF
clone_size: .
v_call: TRBV15
d_call: TRBD1
j_call: TRBJ2-1

cdr3_nt: TGCGCCAGCAGCTTGGGACTAGGGATCGCCAATGAGCAGTTCTTC
cdr3_aa: CASSLGLGIANEQFF
clone_size: few
v_call: TRBV5-1
d_call: .
j_call: TRBJ2-1

cdr3_nt: TGTGCCAGTAGTATTTCAGGGGTGGTGAGGGAGACCCAGTACTTC
cdr3_aa: CASSISGVVRETQYF
clone_size: .
v_call: TRBV19
d_call: .
j_call: TRBJ2-5